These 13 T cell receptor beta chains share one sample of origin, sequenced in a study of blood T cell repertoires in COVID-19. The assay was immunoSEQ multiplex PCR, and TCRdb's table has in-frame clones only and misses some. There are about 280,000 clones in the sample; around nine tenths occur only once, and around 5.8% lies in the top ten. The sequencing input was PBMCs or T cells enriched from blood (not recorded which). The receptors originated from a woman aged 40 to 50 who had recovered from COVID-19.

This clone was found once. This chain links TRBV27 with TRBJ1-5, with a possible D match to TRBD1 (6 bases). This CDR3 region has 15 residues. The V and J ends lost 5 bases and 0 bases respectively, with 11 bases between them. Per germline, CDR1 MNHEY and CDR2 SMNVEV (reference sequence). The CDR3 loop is CASSGQFNSNQPQHF. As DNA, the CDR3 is TGTGCCAGCAGTGGACAGTTCAATAGCAATCAGCCCCAGCATTTT.

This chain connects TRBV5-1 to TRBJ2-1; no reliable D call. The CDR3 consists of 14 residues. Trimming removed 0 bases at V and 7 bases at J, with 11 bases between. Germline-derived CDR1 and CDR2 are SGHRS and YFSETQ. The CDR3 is CASSLGVLLNEQFF. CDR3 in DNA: TGCGCCAGCAGCTTGGGTGTCTTACTAAATGAGCAGTTCTTC.

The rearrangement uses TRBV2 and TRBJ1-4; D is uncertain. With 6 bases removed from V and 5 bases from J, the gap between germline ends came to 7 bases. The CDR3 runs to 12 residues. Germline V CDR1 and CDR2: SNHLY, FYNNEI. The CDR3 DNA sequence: TGTGCCAGCAGCCTACCAAATGAAAAACTGTTTTTT. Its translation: CASSLPNEKLFF.

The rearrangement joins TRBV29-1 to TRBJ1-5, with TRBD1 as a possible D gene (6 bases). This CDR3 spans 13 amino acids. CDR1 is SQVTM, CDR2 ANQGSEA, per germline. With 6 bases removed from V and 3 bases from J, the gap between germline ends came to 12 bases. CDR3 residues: CSVAGTLNQPQHF. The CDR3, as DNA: TGCAGCGTAGCCGGGACACTCAATCAGCCCCAGCATTTT.

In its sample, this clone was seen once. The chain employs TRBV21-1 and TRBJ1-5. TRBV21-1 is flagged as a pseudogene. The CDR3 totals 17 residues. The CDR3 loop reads CASSKVGAVFCNQPQHF. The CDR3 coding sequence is TGTGCCAGCAGCAAAGTCGGAGCTGTGTTTTGCAATCAGCCCCAGCATTTT.

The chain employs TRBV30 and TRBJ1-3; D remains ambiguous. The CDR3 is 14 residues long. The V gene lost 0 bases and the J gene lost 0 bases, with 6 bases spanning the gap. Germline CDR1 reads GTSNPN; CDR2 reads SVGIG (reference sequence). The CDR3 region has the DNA TGTGCCTGGAGTGTACAAACCTCTGGAAACACCATATATTTT. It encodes CAWSVQTSGNTIYF. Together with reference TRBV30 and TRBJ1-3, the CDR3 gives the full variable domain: SQTIHQWPATLVQPVGSPLSLECTVEGTSNPNLYWYRQAAGRGLQLLFYSVGIGQISSEVPQNLSASRPQDRQFILSSKKLLLSDSGFYLCAWSVQTSGNTIYFGEGSWLTVV.

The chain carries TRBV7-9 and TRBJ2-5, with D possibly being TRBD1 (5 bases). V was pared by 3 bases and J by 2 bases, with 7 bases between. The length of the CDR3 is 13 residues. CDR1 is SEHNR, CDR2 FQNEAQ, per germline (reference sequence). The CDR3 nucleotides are TGTGCCAGCAGCTTGAAGGGGCAAGAGACCCAGTACTTC. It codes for CASSLKGQETQYF.

The CDR3 nucleotides are TGTGCCACCCATGGGACAGGACGGAAAAACACCGGGGAGCTGTTTTTT. Protein sequence: CATHGTGRKNTGELFF. The chain is built from TRBV19 and TRBJ2-2; 8 bases are a match to TRBD1. Losses at the gene ends were 10 bases for V and 2 bases for J; bases not matched to a gene: 12. Germline assignment: CDR1 LNHDA and CDR2 SQIVND (reference sequence). The CDR3 runs 16 residues. The full variable domain, with the rest looked up from reference TRBV19 and TRBJ2-2, is DGGITQSPKYLFRKEGQNVTLSCEQNLNHDAMYWYRQDPGQGLRLIYYSQIVNDFQKGDIAEGYSVSREKKESFPLTVTSAQKNPTAFYLCATHGTGRKNTGELFFGEGSRLTVL.

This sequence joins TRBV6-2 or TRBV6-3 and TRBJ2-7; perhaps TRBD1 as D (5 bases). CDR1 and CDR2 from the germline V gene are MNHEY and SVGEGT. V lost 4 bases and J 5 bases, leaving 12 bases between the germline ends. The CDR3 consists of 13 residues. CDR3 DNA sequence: TGTGCCAGCAGTTCTCTAGGGGAAGACGAGCAGTACTTC. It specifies CASSSLGEDEQYF.

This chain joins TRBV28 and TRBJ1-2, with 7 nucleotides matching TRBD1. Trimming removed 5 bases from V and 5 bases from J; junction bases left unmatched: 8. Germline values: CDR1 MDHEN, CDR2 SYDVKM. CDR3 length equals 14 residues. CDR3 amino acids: CASSRGGQEYGYTF. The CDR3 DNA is TGTGCCAGCAGTCGCGGCGGACAGGAGTATGGCTACACCTTC.

CDR3 loop: CAWARGLSTDGYTF. The CDR3 nucleotides are TGTGCCTGGGCTAGGGGCCTGAGCACCGATGGCTACACCTTC. The chain links TRBV30 to TRBJ1-2, with D tentatively TRBD1 (5 bases). Germline CDR1 GTSNPN, CDR2 SVGIG (reference sequence). Trimming cost V 5 bases and J 6 bases, with 19 bases left between them. This CDR3 is 14 amino acids long.

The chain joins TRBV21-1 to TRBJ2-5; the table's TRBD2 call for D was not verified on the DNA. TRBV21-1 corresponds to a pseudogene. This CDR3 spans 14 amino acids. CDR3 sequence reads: CASSKRGGQETQYF. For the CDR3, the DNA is TGTGCCAGCAGCAAACGGGGGGGCCAAGAGACCCAGTACTTC.

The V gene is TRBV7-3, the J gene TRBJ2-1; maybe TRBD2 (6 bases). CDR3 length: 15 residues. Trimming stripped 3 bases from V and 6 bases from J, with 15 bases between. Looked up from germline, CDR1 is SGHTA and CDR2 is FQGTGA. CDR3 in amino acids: CASSFSSGVGNEQFF. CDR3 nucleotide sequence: TGTGCCAGCAGCTTCTCCTCGGGAGTCGGCAATGAGCAGTTCTTC. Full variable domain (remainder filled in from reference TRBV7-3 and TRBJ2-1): GAGVSQTPSNKVTEKGKYVELRCDPISGHTALYWYRQSLGQGPEFLIYFQGTGAADDSGLPNDRFFAVRPEGSVSTLKIQRTERGDSAVYLCASSFSSGVGNEQFFGPGTRLTVL.